This T cell receptor beta chain was documented in a study of blood T cell repertoires in COVID-19. TCRdb keeps only in-frame clones here, not all; method: immunoSEQ multiplex PCR. This sample yields roughly 280,000 clones, of which just under 90% are seen a single time; over 4% belongs to the top ten. The trim removed 3 bases at V and 8 bases at J, leaving 7 bases unmatched. Germline V gene lookup returns CDR1 LNHNV and CDR2 YYDKDF (reference sequence). The CDR3 extends over 14 amino acids. Sequenced: PBMCs or T cells enriched from blood (not recorded which). The clonotype originates from a woman aged 25 to 45 with acute COVID-19. V usage is TRBV15 and J usage is TRBJ1-2, with TRBD1 matching over 9 bases. The CDR3 loop reads CATSRPQGAEGYTF. In DNA form, the CDR3 reads TGTGCCACCAGCAGGCCACAGGGGGCTGAAGGCTACACCTTC. The full variable domain, its missing parts supplied by reference TRBV15 and TRBJ1-2, is DAMVIQNPRYQVTQFGKPVTLSCSQTLNHNVMYWYQQKSSQAPKLLFHYYDKDFNNEADTPDNFQSRRPNTSFCFLDIRSPGLGDTAMYLCATSRPQGAEGYTFGSGTRLTVV.